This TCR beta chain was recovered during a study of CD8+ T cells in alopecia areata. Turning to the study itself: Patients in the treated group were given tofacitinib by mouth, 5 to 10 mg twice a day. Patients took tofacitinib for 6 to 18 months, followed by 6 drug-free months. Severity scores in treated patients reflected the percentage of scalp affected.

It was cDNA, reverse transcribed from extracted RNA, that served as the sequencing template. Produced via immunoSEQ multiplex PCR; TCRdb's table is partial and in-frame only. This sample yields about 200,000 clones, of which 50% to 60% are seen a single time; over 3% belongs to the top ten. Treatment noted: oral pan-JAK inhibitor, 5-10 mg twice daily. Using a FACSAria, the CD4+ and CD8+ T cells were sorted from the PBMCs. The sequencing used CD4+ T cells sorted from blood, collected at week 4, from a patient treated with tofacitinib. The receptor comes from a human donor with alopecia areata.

DNA of the CDR3: TGTGCCAGCAGCTCCCAAGAGACCCAGTACTTC. Amino acid sequence: CASSSQETQYF. The chain is built from TRBV7-3 and TRBJ2-5; D call uncertain. Germline assignment: CDR1 SGHTA and CDR2 FQGTGA. Trimming stripped 4 bases from V and 1 base from J, with 1 base between. CDR3 length equals 11 residues.